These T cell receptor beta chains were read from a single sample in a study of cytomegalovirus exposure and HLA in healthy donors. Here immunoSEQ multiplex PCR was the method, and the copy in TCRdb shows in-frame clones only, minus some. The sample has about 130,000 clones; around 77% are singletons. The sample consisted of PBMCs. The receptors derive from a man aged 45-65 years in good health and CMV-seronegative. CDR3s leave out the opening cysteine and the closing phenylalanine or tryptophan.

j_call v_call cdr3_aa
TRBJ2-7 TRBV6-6 ASSMDRENYEQY
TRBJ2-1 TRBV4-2 ASSRVARAGFSYNEQF
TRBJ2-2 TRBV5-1 ASSLTGIETGELF
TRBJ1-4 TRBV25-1 ASSDPPGKGTNEKLF
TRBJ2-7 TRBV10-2 ASRDYGEQY
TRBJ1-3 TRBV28 ASRDETGGNTIY
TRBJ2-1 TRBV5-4 ASSSTGGVDEQF
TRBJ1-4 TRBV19 ASTELGVGGEKLF
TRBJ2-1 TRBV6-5 ASSYRSSYNEQF
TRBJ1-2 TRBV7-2 ASSLMGQGGYGYT
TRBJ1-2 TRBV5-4 ASSPRDRGYDYGYT
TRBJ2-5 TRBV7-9 ASSPGQTPQETQY
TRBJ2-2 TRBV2 ASSGTGNSGELF
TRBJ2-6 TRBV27 ASSLLTGLARGSGANVLT
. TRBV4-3 ASSQDSSHYEQY
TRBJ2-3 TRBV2 ASSPRDTQY
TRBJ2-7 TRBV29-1 SVGQVAYEQY
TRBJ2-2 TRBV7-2 ASSSDRLNTGELF
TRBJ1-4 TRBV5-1 ASSPRTGTGVKLF
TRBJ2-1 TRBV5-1 ASSTLKRDYNEQF
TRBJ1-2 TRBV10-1 ASSENLGGSGYT
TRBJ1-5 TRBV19 ASSMIRDRDRPQH
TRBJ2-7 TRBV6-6 ASSYSGTGEGYEQY
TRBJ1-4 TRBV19 ASTIRGPNEKLF
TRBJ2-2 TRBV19 ASSIRRGGPRLYTGELF
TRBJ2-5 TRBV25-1 ASSVRYGGETQY
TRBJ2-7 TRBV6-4 ASSPDRGGEEYEQY
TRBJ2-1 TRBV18 ASSLDRADYNEQF
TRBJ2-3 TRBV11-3 ASSLASTDTQY
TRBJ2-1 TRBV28 ASSQPLEGGYNEQF
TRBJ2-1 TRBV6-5 ASSRTGGVKF
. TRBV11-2 ASSLVPNSYEQY
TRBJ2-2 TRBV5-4 ASRGQPNTGELF
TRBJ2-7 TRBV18 ATGLTAYEQY
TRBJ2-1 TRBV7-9 ASSSPGTSDEQF
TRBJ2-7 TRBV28 ASSLWAERISYEQY
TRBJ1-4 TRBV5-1 ASSRSLDGQAPSGKLF
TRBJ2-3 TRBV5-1 ASSWTPGQSTDTQY
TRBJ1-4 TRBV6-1 ASSVDRDEKLF
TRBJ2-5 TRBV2 ASSSGGETQY
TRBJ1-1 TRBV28 ASRGGGLNTEAF
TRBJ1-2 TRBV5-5 ASSPTYRVNYGYT
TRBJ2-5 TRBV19 ASSIGGSGETQY
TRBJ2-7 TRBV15 ATSPAGREKTYEQY
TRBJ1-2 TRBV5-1 ASSLWPPGQTNYGYT
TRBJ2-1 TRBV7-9 ASSLWQGAKDEQF
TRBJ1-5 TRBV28 ASSHNQPQH
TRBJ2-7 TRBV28 ASNKPGTASYEQY
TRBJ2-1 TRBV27 ASGGTSGTHV
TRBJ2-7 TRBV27 ASSPGLAGSNYEQY
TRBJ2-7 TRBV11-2 ASSLVLQKREQY
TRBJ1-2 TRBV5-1 ASTLTGATYGYT
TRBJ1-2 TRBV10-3 AIRGQGKLTSGYT